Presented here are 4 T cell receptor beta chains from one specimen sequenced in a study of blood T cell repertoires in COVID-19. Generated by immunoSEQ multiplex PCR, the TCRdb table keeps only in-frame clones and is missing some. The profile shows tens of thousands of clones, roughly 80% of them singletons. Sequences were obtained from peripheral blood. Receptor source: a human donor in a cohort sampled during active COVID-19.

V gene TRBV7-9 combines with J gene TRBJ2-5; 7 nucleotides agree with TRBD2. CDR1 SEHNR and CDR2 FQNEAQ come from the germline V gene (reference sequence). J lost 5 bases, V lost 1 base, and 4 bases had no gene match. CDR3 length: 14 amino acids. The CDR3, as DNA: TGTGCCAGCAGCTTAGGACTAGCCGGGGAGACCCAGTACTTC. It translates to CASSLGLAGETQYF. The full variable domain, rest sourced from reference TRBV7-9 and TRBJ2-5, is DTGVSQNPRHKITKRGQNVTFRCDPISEHNRLYWYRQTLGQGPEFLTYFQNEAQLEKSRLLSDRFSAERPKGSFSTLEIQRTEQGDSAMYLCASSLGLAGETQYFGPGTRLLVL.

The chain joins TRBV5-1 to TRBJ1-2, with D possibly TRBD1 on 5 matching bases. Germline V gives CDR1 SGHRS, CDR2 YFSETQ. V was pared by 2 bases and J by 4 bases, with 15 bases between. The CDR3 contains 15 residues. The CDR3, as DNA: TGCGCCAGCAGCTTCGGGCCCCAGGGATCCTATGGCTACACCTTC. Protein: CASSFGPQGSYGYTF.

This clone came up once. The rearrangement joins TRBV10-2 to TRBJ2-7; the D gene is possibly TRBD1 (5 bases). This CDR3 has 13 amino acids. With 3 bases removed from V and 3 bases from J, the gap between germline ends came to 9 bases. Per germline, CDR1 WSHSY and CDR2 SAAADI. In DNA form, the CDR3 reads TGCGCCAGCAGTGAAAGGGGTAACTACGAGCAGTACTTC. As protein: CASSERGNYEQYF.

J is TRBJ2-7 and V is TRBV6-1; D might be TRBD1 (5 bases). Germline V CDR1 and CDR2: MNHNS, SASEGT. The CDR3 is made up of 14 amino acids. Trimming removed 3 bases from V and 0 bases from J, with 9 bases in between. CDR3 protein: CASSDGRASYEQYF. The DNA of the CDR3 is TGTGCCAGCAGTGACGGCAGGGCCTCCTACGAGCAGTACTTC.